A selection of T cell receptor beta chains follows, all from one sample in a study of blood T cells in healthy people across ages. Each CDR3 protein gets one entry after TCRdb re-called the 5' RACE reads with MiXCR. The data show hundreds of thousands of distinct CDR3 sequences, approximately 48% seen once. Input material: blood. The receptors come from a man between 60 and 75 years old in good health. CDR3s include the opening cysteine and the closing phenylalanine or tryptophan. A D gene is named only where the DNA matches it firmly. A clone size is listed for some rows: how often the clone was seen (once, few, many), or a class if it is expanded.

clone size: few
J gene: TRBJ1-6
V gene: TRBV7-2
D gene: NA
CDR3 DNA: TGTGCCAGCAGCCCGGACAGCTCGCCCCTCCACTTT
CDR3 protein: CASSPDSSPLHF

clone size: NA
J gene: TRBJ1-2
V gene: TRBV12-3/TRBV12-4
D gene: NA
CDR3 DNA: TGTGCCAGCCCAAAGGCAGGGGTCAGCTATGGCTACACCTTC
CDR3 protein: CASPKAGVSYGYTF

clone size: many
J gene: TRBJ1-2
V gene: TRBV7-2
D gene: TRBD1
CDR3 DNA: TGTGCCAGCAGCTCGGACAGGGTCTATGGCTACACCTTC
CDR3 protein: CASSSDRVYGYTF

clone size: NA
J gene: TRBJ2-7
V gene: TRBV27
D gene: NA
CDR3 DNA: TGTGCCAGCAGTCGAACCACAACAGGGCTCGAGCAGTACTTC
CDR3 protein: CASSRTTTGLEQYF

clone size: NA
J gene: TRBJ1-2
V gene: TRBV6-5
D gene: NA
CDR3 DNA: TGTGCCAGCAGTTACTCTTACAGGGCTGTGGGTGGACCCTATGGCTTCACCTTC
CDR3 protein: CASSYSYRAVGGPYGFTF

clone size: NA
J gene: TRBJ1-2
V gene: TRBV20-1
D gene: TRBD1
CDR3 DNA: TGCAGTGCACAGGGGGACAACAACTATGGCTACACCTTC
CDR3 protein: CSAQGDNNYGYTF

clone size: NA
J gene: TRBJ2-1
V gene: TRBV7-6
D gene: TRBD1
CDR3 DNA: TGTGCCAGCAGCTTAGTTACCGGGACAGTCGATGAGCAGTTCTTC
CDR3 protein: CASSLVTGTVDEQFF

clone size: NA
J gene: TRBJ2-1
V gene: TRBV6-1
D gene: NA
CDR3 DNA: TGTGCCAGCAGTTGGGATAAAGGAGGGGCCCGTTACGAGCAGTTCTTC
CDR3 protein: CASSWDKGGARYEQFF

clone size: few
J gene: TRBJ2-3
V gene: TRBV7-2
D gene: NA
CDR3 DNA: TGTGCCAGCAGCCTGTCCCGGGACATTTACGATACGCAGTATTTT
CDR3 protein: CASSLSRDIYDTQYF

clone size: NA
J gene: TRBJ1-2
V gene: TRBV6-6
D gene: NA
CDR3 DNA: TGTGCCGCGAAGTCAGGGGAGGGAGGCTACACCTTC
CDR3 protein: CAAKSGEGGYTF

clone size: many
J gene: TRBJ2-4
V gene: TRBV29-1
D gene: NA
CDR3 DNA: TGCAGCGTTGAGGTCATAAACATTCAGTACTTC
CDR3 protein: CSVEVINIQYF

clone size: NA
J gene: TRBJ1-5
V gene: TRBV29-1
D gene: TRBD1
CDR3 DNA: TGCAGCGTTCAGGAGACAGGGGGCTCACAGCCCCAGCATTTT
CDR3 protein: CSVQETGGSQPQHF

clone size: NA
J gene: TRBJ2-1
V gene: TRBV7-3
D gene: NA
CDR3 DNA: TGTGCCAGCAGCTCAGCCCCCGGCGAGGGGGCCTACAATGAGCAGTTCTTC
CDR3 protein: CASSSAPGEGAYNEQFF

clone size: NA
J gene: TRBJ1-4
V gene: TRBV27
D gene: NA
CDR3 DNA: TGTGCCAGCAGTCAGGGAATAACTAATGAAAAACTGTTTTTT
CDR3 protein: CASSQGITNEKLFF

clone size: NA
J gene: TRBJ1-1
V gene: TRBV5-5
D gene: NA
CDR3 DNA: TGTGCCAGCAGCCCTACTCCCACGAGAGTCGTCGACAGTCACACTGAAGCTTTCTTT
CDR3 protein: CASSPTPTRVVDSHTEAFF

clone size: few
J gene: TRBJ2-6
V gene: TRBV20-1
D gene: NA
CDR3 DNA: TGCAGTGCCTTGGTGGGGGCCAACGTCCTGACTTTC
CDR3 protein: CSALVGANVLTF

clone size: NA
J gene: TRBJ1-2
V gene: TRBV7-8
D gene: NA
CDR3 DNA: TGTGCCAGTAGCTTTGGTGGGGGCTACACCTTC
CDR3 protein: CASSFGGGYTF

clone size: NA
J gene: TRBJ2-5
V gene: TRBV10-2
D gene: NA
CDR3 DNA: TGCGCCAGCAGTGAGAATAGGGGTGAGACCCAGTACTTC
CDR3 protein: CASSENRGETQYF

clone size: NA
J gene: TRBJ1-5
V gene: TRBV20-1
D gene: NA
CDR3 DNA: TGCAGTGCTAGTACAGGGTTTGCCGGAGGTCAGCCCCAGCATTTT
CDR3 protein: CSASTGFAGGQPQHF

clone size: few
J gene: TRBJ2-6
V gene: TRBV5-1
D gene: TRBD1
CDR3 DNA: TGCGCCAGCAGCTTGGCCGGTGTGACAGGGTCTGGGGCCAACGTCCTGACTTTC
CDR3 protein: CASSLAGVTGSGANVLTF

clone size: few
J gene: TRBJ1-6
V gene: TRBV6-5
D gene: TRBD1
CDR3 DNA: TGTGCCAGCAGTCCAACCCCCGGGACAGGGAGTTCACCCCTCCACTTT
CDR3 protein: CASSPTPGTGSSPLHF

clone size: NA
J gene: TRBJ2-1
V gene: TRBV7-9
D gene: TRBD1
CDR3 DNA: TGTGCCAGCAGCACGAGGGGACAGAGCTCCTACAATGAGCAGTTCTTC
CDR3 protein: CASSTRGQSSYNEQFF

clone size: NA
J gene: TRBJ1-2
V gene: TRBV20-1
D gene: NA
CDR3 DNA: TGCAGTGCTAGTACGGGAATTGCTGCCTACACCTTC
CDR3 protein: CSASTGIAAYTF

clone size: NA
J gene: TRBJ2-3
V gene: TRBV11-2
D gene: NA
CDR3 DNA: TGTGCCAGCGGCTCGCAACAGGGCATCGGCACAGATACGCAGTATTTT
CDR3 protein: CASGSQQGIGTDTQYF

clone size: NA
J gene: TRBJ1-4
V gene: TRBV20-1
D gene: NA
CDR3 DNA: TGCAGTGCTAGATCCCAACTGGGCGTCGGTGAAAAACTGTTTTTT
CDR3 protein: CSARSQLGVGEKLFF

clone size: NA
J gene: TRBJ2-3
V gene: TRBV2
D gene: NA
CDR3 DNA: TGTGCCAGCAGCGAAAACAACAGGGAAGATACGCAGTATTTT
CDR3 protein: CASSENNREDTQYF

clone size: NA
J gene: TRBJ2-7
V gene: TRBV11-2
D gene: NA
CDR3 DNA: TGTGCCAGCAGCTCGCTAACGGAGCAGTACTTC
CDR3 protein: CASSSLTEQYF

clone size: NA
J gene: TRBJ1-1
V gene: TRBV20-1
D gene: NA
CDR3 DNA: TGCAGTGCCCACCGGGACGTGGGGACTGAAGCTTTCTTT
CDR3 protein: CSAHRDVGTEAFF

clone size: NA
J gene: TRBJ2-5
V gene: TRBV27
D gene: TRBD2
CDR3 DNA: TGTGCCAGCAGTTTAGTCGGGGGGATGTACCAAGAGACCCAGTACTTC
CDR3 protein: CASSLVGGMYQETQYF

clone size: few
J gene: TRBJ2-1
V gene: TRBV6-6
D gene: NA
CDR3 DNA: TGTGCCAGCAACGCCCGTATAGCGGACAATGAGCAGTTCTTC
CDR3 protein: CASNARIADNEQFF

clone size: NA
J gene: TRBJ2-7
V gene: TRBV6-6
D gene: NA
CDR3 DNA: TGTGCCAGCACCGGGTACGAGCAGTACTTC
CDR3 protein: CASTGYEQYF

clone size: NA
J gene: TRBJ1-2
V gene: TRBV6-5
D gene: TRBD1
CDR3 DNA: TGTGCCAGCAGTTACGAAGGCAGGGGGAACTATGGCTACACCTTC
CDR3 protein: CASSYEGRGNYGYTF

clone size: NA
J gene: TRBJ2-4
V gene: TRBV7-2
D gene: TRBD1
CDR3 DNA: TGTGCCAGCAGCTCGAACTTACCCTTTACAGGGGGCAGGCCAGGGGAGCAGTACTTC
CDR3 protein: CASSSNLPFTGGRPGEQYF

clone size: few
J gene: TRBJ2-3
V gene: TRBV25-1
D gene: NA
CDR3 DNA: TGTGCCAGCAGTGTTGGGAAACAGAACACAGATACGCAGTATTTT
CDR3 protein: CASSVGKQNTDTQYF

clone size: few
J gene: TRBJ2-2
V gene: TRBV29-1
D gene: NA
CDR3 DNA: TGCAGCGTCTGCGACAGGATGAACACCGGGGAGCTGTTTTTT
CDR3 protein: CSVCDRMNTGELFF

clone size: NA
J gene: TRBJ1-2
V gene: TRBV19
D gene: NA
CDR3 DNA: TGTGCCAGTAGCACCCCACGTCTGGGCTATGGCTACACCTTC
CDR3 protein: CASSTPRLGYGYTF

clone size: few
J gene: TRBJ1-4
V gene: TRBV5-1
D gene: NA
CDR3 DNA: TGCGCCAGCAGCTCCACAGGGGAAAAACTGTTTTTT
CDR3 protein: CASSSTGEKLFF

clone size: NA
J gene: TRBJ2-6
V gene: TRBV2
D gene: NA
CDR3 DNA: TGTGCCAGCAACGACCGACAGCTTCGGTTTTCTGGGGCCAACGTCCTGACTTTC
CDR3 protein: CASNDRQLRFSGANVLTF

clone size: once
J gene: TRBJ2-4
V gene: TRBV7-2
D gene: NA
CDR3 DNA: TGTGCCAGCAGCTTAGTAGCAGGACGACTGCAGTACTTC
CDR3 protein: CASSLVAGRLQYF

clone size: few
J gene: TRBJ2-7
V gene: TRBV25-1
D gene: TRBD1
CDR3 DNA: TGTGCCAGCGGCACCGGGACAGGGTACTACGAGCAGTACTTC
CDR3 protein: CASGTGTGYYEQYF

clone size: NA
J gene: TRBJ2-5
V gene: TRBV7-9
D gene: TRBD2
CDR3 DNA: TGTGCCAGCAGCTTTGCTAGCGGGGGGGCCTTGGAGACCCAGTACTTC
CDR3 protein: CASSFASGGALETQYF

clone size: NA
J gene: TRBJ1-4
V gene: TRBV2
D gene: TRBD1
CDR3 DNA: TGTGCCAGCAGTGAAGCTCTCGGGACAGGGAGGGAAAAACTGTTTTTT
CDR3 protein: CASSEALGTGREKLFF

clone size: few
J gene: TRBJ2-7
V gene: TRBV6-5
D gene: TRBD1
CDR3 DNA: TGTGCCAGCAGTTACGGCGGGACAGGGGGCTACGAGCAGTACTTC
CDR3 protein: CASSYGGTGGYEQYF

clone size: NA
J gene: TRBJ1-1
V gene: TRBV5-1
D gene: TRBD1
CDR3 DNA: TGCGCCAGCAGCTTGGGGCCGGGACAGCAATCCATGAACACTGAAGCTTTCTTT
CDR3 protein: CASSLGPGQQSMNTEAFF

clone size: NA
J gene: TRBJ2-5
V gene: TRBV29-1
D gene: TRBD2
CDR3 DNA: TGCAGCGTTGAGAGGACTAGCGGGGGGGCGGGTGAGCAGTACTTC
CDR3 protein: CSVERTSGGAGEQYF

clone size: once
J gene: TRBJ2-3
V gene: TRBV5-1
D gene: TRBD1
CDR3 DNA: TGCGCCAGCAGCCCCGGGACAGGGGTTATAGATACGCAGTATTTT
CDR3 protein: CASSPGTGVIDTQYF

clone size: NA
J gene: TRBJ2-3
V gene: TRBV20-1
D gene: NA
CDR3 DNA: TGCAGTGCAGGACCTAGCACAGATACGCAGTATTTT
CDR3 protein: CSAGPSTDTQYF

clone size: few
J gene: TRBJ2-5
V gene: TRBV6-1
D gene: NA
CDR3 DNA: TGTGCCAGCAGAGCTACTCCTTGGACAGATCAAGAGACCCAGTACTTC
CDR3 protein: CASRATPWTDQETQYF

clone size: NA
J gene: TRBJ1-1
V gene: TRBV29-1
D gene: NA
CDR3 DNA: TGCAGCGTTTTTAGTGGTATGGGTACTGAAGCTTTCTTT
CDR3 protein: CSVFSGMGTEAFF

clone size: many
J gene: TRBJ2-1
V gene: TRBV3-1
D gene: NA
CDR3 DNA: TGTGCCAGCAGCCAAGAAGAGCGGTACAATGAGCAGTTCTTC
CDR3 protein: CASSQEERYNEQFF

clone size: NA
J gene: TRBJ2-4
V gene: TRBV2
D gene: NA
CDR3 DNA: TGTGCCAACAATACTAGGGAGTTCATTCAGTACTTC
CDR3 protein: CANNTREFIQYF

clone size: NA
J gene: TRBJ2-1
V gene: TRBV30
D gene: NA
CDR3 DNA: TGTGCCTGGAGTGTACTGGGGGTAGAGCAGTTCTTC
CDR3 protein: CAWSVLGVEQFF

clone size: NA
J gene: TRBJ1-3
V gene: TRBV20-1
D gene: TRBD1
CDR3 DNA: TGCAGTGCACCGGACAGGGGGCTAAACACCATATATTTT
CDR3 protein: CSAPDRGLNTIYF

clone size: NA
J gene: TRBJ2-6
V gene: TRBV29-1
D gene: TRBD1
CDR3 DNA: TGCAGCGTTTTAGGACAGGCCTCCCTCTCTGGGGCCAACGTCCTGACTTTC
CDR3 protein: CSVLGQASLSGANVLTF

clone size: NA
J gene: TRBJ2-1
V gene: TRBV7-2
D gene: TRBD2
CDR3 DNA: TGTGCCAGCATCACGCGGGGGTATGACAATGAGCAGTTCTTC
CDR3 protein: CASITRGYDNEQFF